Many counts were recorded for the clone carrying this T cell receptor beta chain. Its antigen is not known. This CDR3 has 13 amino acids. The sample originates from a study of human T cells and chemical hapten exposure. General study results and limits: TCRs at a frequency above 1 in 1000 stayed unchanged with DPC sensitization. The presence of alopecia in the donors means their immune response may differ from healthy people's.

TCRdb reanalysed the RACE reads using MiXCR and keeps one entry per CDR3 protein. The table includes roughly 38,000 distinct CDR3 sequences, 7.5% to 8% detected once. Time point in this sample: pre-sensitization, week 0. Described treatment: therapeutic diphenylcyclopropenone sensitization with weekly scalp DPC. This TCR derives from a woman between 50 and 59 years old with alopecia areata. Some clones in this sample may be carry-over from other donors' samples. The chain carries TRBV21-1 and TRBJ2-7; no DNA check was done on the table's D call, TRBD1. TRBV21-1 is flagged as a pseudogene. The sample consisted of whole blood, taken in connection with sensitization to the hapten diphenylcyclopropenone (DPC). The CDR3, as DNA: TGTGCCAGCAGCAAGGGAAGGGCGAACGAGCAGTACTTC. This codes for CASSKGRANEQYF.